Below are 22 T cell receptor beta chains sequenced from a single sample in a study of blood T cell repertoires in COVID-19. Clones were sequenced by immunoSEQ multiplex PCR, and TCRdb holds only the in-frame ones, with some missing. The sample has around 200,000 clones; nearly 90% are singletons. The sample consisted of peripheral blood. The receptors shown here come from a man aged 45-60 years with acute or convalescent COVID-19.

The V gene is TRBV4-1, the J gene TRBJ2-2; 9 bases fit TRBD2. Per germline, CDR1 MGHRA and CDR2 YSYEKL. With V trimmed by 1 base and J by 6 bases, 15 bases remained unmatched. This CDR3 is built from 19 residues. Here the CDR3 reads CASSQVGDRLAEKSGELFF. In nucleotides, the CDR3 is TGCGCCAGCAGCCAAGTGGGGGACAGACTAGCGGAGAAATCCGGGGAGCTGTTTTTT.

The rearrangement joins TRBV3-1 (or the pseudogene TRBV3-2) to TRBJ2-3; D remains ambiguous. Germline values: CDR1 LGHDT, CDR2 YNNKEL (reference sequence). This CDR3 is 15 amino acids long. V gave up 2 bases and J gave up 2 bases, with 11 bases separating them. The CDR3 reads CASSQNSISTDTQYF. In DNA, the CDR3 is TGTGCCAGCAGCCAAAATAGCATCTCCACAGATACGCAGTATTTT.

The sample holds one count of this clone. This chain uses TRBV7-8 with TRBJ2-3; a weak D match, TRBD1 (7 bases). The CDR3 contains 16 residues. Trimming stripped 5 bases from V and 4 bases from J, with 19 bases between. Germline V gene data show CDR1 as SGHVS and CDR2 as FQNEAQ. This chain's CDR3 is CASSPGGGGMSDTQYF. CDR3 coding DNA: TGTGCCAGCAGCCCAGGAGGGGGCGGGATGTCAGATACGCAGTATTTT.

The V gene is TRBV4-1, the J gene TRBJ1-4; D is ambiguous. V lost 4 bases and J lost 0, with 12 bases in between. Per the germline V gene, CDR1 is MGHRA and CDR2 is YSYEKL. The length of the CDR3 is 16 residues. The CDR3 sequence: CASSPEHRSTNEKLFF. CDR3 sequence (DNA): TGCGCCAGCAGCCCAGAACACAGATCAACTAATGAAAAACTGTTTTTT.

The rearrangement links TRBV3-1 (or the pseudogene TRBV3-2) to TRBJ2-1; 13 bases match TRBD2. The CDR3 has 15 amino acids. V dropped 4 bases and J dropped 12; count of bases not matched to a gene: 9. CDR1 is LGHDT and CDR2 is YNNKEL in the germline V gene (reference sequence). CDR3 DNA: TGTGCCAGCAGCCCCCAAGGACTAGCGGGAGTTGGGCAGTTCTTC. It translates to CASSPQGLAGVGQFF.

The chain couples TRBV5-4 to TRBJ2-7; TRBD1 matches at 9 bases. Trimming at V came to 3 bases and at J to 6 bases, leaving 10 bases not matched to a gene. The CDR3 has 15 residues. Germline assignment: CDR1 SGHNT and CDR2 YYREEE (reference sequence). This CDR3 reads CASSSRDRAGGEQYF. In nucleotides, the CDR3 is TGTGCCAGCAGCTCCCGGGACAGGGCCGGGGGCGAGCAGTACTTC. Using reference TRBV5-4 and TRBJ2-7 for the parts outside the CDR3, the full variable domain is ETGVTQSPTHLIKTRGQQVTLRCSSQSGHNTVSWYQQALGQGPQFIFQYYREEENGRGNFPPRFSGLQFPNYSSELNVNALELDDSALYLCASSSRDRAGGEQYFGPGTRLTVT.

V usage is TRBV6-2 or TRBV6-3 and J usage is TRBJ1-2, with a tentative D call TRBD1 (5 bases). CDR1 is MNHEY and CDR2 is SVGEGT in the germline V gene. Trimming took 0 bases from V and 5 from J, leaving 10 bases between them. This CDR3 spans 14 amino acids. The chain's CDR3 is CASSYSRQSYGYTF. The CDR3 region has the DNA TGTGCCAGCAGTTACTCGCGACAGTCTTATGGCTACACCTTC.

The chain links TRBV29-1 to TRBJ2-4; D is uncertain. Germline assignment: CDR1 SQVTM and CDR2 ANQGSEA. V gave up 2 bases and J gave up 0 bases, with 5 bases separating them. The CDR3 covers 13 residues. CDR3 sequence reads: CSVEHLAKNIQYF. In DNA, the CDR3 is TGCAGCGTTGAACACTTAGCCAAAAACATTCAGTACTTC.

The genes are TRBV5-6 and TRBJ1-5; no definite D call. V gave up 2 bases and J gave up 1 base, with 10 bases separating them. Germline V gene lookup returns CDR1 SGHDT and CDR2 YYEEEE. The CDR3 sequence is 15 residues long. The CDR3 region is CASSFRGSSNQPQHF. The CDR3 DNA follows: TGTGCCAGCAGCTTTCGGGGTTCAAGCAATCAGCCCCAGCATTTT.

The chain uses TRBV19 and TRBJ2-7, with D uncertain. Germline lookup yields CDR1 LNHDA and CDR2 SQIVND (reference sequence). The V end was cut by 5 bases, the J end by 5 bases, with 7 bases between. This CDR3 comprises 11 residues. The CDR3 DNA sequence: TGTGCCAGTAGTCCCGACAACGAGCAGTACGTC. This gives the protein CASSPDNEQYV.

The chain is built from TRBV28 and TRBJ1-3, with 7 nucleotides matching TRBD1. Germline values: CDR1 MDHEN, CDR2 SYDVKM. Trimming cost V 2 bases and J 2 bases; bases outside gene matches: 0. This CDR3 is built from 14 residues. The DNA of the CDR3 is TGTGCCAGCAGTTTAGACAGGGCTGGAAACACCATATATTTT. Amino acids: CASSLDRAGNTIYF.

The chain recombines TRBV5-1 with TRBJ1-4, with TRBD1 matching over 10 bases. After removal of 4 bases from V and 4 bases from J, the junction contained 4 bases not matched to a gene. The CDR3 is 15 residues long. Germline V gene sequence: CDR1 SGHRS, CDR2 YFSETQ. CDR3 nucleotide sequence: TGCGCCAGCAGCAAGGGACAGGGGATTAATGAAAAACTGTTTTTT. This encodes CASSKGQGINEKLFF.

CDR3 loop: CASSGLGGDSLLYGYTF. In DNA form, the CDR3 reads TGTGCCAGCAGCGGCCTAGGTGGGGACAGCTTACTCTATGGCTACACCTTC. J is TRBJ1-2 and V is TRBV9; 7 bases are a match to TRBD1. The CDR3 is made up of 17 amino acids. The germline CDR1 and CDR2 sequences are SGDLS and YYNGEE. Trimming took 3 bases from V and 4 from J; bases not matched to a gene: 15.

The chain uses TRBV27 and TRBJ1-4, with D perhaps TRBD1 (5 bases). Germline lookup yields CDR1 MNHEY and CDR2 SMNVEV (reference sequence). V lost 6 bases, J lost 2 bases, and 22 bases lay in between. CDR3 length: 18 residues. The CDR3 loop is CASSRLGRGRPTNEKLFF. Here the CDR3 DNA reads TGTGCCAGCAGCCGCTTGGGGCGAGGGAGGCCCACTAATGAAAAACTGTTTTTT.

In its sample, this clone was seen once. The chain carries TRBV28 and TRBJ1-4; D may be TRBD1 (5 bases). This CDR3 is built from 12 residues. The V end lost 5 bases, the J end lost 8 bases, and 9 bases lay between the germline ends. Germline loops: CDR1 MDHEN, CDR2 SYDVKM. This chain's CDR3 is CASSPGGEKLFF. The CDR3 DNA sequence: TGTGCCAGCAGTCCGGGGGGAGAAAAACTGTTTTTT.

The chain joins TRBV14 to TRBJ1-1, with D uncertain. CDR1 is SGHDN and CDR2 is FVKESK in the germline V gene. This CDR3 is built from 12 residues. The V gene lost 1 base and the J gene lost 3 bases, with 3 bases spanning the gap. As DNA, the CDR3 is TGTGCCAGCAGCCAAGCGTACACTGAAGCTTTCTTT. It encodes CASSQAYTEAFF.

V usage is TRBV15 and J usage is TRBJ2-2; 13 bases map to TRBD2. The V gene end was trimmed by 2 bases and the J gene end by 3 bases; junction bases not matched to a gene: 6. The CDR3 contains 18 residues. Per germline, CDR1 LNHNV and CDR2 YYDKDF (reference sequence). The CDR3 spells CATSRLQGLAGYTGELFF. The CDR3 region has the DNA TGTGCCACCAGCAGATTACAGGGACTAGCGGGATACACCGGGGAGCTGTTTTTT.

The V gene is TRBV4-2, the J gene TRBJ1-1; D perhaps matches TRBD1 (5 bases). V was shortened by 2 bases and J by 1 base, with 8 bases between the two germline ends. Per germline, CDR1 LGHNA and CDR2 YNFKEQ. The CDR3 totals 14 residues. CDR3 loop: CASSQSTGNTEAFF. DNA of the CDR3: TGTGCCAGCAGCCAATCCACAGGGAACACTGAAGCTTTCTTT.

V gene TRBV13 combines with J gene TRBJ2-5; perhaps TRBD1 as D (5 bases). Between the trimmed V and J ends, which lost 8 bases and 5 bases, there was a span of 12 bases. Germline lookup yields CDR1 PRHDT and CDR2 FYEKMQ (reference sequence). The CDR3 is 12 residues long. CDR3 DNA: TGTGCCAGCCACCCGTGGGGCGAGACCCAGTACTTC. This codes for CASHPWGETQYF. The full variable domain, with the rest looked up from reference TRBV13 and TRBJ2-5, is AAGVIQSPRHLIKEKRETATLKCYPIPRHDTVYWYQQGPGQDPQFLISFYEKMQSDKGSIPDRFSAQQFSDYHSELNMSSLELGDSALYFCASHPWGETQYFGPGTRLLVL.

This sequence joins TRBV9 and TRBJ2-2, with D perhaps matching TRBD2 (6 bases). The CDR3 spans 14 residues. Trimming took off 0 bases at V and 6 bases at J, with 9 bases between the two ends. Germline V gene lookup returns CDR1 SGDLS and CDR2 YYNGEE. The CDR3 is CASSVAQRAGELFF. CDR3 in DNA: TGTGCCAGCAGCGTAGCACAGCGGGCCGGGGAGCTGTTTTTT.

This clone has a count of ten or more. The chain is built from TRBV7-9 and TRBJ1-4; D might be TRBD1 (6 bases). Looked up from germline, CDR1 is SEHNR and CDR2 is FQNEAQ (reference sequence). V was cut by 1 base and J by 8 bases, with 14 bases left in between. CDR3 size: 15 residues. In nucleotides, the CDR3 is TGTGCCAGCAGCTTAGGGGTGGCAGGGGCAGAAAAACTGTTTTTT. Translated, it gives CASSLGVAGAEKLFF.

The chain is built from TRBV7-2 and TRBJ2-7; TRBD2 agrees at 9 bases. With 1 base clipped from V and 4 bases from J, the junction kept 2 bases outside the gene matches. Germline CDR1 reads SGHTA; CDR2 reads FQGNSA. CDR3 size: 14 residues. The CDR3 reads CASSLVSGGYEQYV. As DNA, the CDR3 is TGTGCCAGCAGCTTAGTTAGCGGGGGATACGAGCAGTACGTC.